This is a list of T cell receptor beta chains from one sample in a study of cytomegalovirus exposure and HLA in healthy donors. Sequenced by immunoSEQ multiplex PCR; TCRdb stores in-frame clones only, minus some. The repertoire includes some 140,000 clones, 80% to 90% of them detected once, and 20% to 25% sits in the top ten. Material: PBMCs. The receptors originated from a man between 18 and 29 years old in good health and CMV-seropositive. Both conserved end residues are trimmed from each CDR3.

j_gene | v_gene | CDR3aa
TRBJ1-3 | TRBV6-5 | ASSWDRVSGNTIY
TRBJ2-3 | TRBV2 | ASSSLVDTQY
TRBJ1-5 | TRBV7-2 | ASSPEPGSNQPQH
TRBJ2-3 | TRBV2 | ASSPGQGRDTQY
TRBJ2-5 | TRBV9 | ASSAGDRDWETQY
TRBJ2-7 | TRBV18 | ASSLLDSATYEQY
TRBJ2-7 | TRBV14 | ASSQGIPGLVAYEQY
TRBJ2-3 | TRBV7-9 | ASSLVSGTADTQY
TRBJ2-5 | TRBV5-1 | ASSLEGLQETQY
TRBJ2-1 | TRBV14 | ASSQGGGSSYNEQF
TRBJ2-7 | TRBV19 | ASSDGLAGGISYEQY
TRBJ1-2 | TRBV18 | ASSPLSPQGSQSVYGYT
TRBJ2-7 | TRBV6-4 | ASSDATYEQY
TRBJ2-7 | TRBV2 | ASRNGLAGPYEQY
TRBJ2-5 | TRBV27 | ASSGNPQETQY
TRBJ2-1 | TRBV2 | ASTETSGGSYNEQF
TRBJ2-7 | TRBV2 | ASGGGAYEQY
TRBJ1-6 | TRBV6-5 | ASSYSYRVHSPLH
TRBJ2-7 | TRBV7-2 | ASSRTSGSSEQY
TRBJ1-1 | TRBV18 | ASSKTGILGEAF
TRBJ1-4 | TRBV5-5 | ASSLGRGAREKLF
TRBJ1-2 | TRBV4-3 | ASSQELGGNYGYT
TRBJ2-1 | TRBV6-5 | ASSPKLAGLNEQF
TRBJ2-1 | TRBV7-9 | ASSLKAGAVSYNEQF
TRBJ2-4 | TRBV30 | AWGREGENIQY
TRBJ1-5 | TRBV9 | ASSEGKGPQH
TRBJ1-5 | TRBV19 | ASRGQAYSNQPQH
TRBJ2-6 | TRBV5-1 | ASSLVGGELYKTFSGANVLT
TRBJ1-3 | TRBV9 | ASSVAGGPGNAIY
TRBJ2-7 | TRBV6-5 | ASSPWDRAGYEQY
TRBJ2-2 | TRBV27 | ASSLAGQAGELF
TRBJ2-2 | TRBV2 | ASSLQQGPIGELF
TRBJ2-4 | TRBV7-2 | ASSPPRLSKNIQY
TRBJ2-1 | TRBV9 | ASSVGGRVFDEQF
TRBJ2-7 | TRBV4-2 | ASSQLAGPRAYEQY
TRBJ1-5 | TRBV5-6 | ASSLLENSNQPQH
TRBJ1-1 | TRBV2 | ASSIQNTEAF
TRBJ1-1 | TRBV6-5 | ASSTGEGAEAF
TRBJ2-3 | TRBV7-3 | ASSPETSGFSTDTQY
TRBJ2-3 | TRBV27 | ASSLGGRTGKDTQY
TRBJ2-7 | TRBV4-3 | ASSQDREDSYEQY
TRBJ2-7 | TRBV5-1 | ASSPGTASYEQY
TRBJ2-1 | TRBV6-1 | ASRDTLYNEQF
TRBJ2-7 | TRBV4-3 | ASSQERRGEQY
TRBJ1-3 | TRBV7-9 | ASSHRTVGGTIY
TRBJ2-1 | TRBV7-2 | ASSQGGSSSYNEQF
TRBJ1-2 | TRBV5-1 | ASSLGRTDSGGYT
TRBJ1-6 | TRBV6-1 | ASSEASSYNSPLH
TRBJ2-7 | TRBV19 | ASRGANSYEQY
TRBJ1-4 | TRBV7-9 | ASSLVGASREKLF
TRBJ1-1 | TRBV29-1 | SVVLGKGTEAF
TRBJ1-1 | TRBV7-3 | ASSPVGGVSTEAF
TRBJ2-5 | TRBV25-1 | ASSEQWCETQY
TRBJ1-5 | TRBV7-2 | ASSTNRGVNQPQH
TRBJ2-5 | TRBV30 | AWRPRVETQY
TRBJ2-7 | TRBV10-2 | ASRSGTNYEQY
TRBJ2-7 | TRBV29-1 | SAASAYEQY
TRBJ2-7 | TRBV4-3 | ASSEMGLGNEQY